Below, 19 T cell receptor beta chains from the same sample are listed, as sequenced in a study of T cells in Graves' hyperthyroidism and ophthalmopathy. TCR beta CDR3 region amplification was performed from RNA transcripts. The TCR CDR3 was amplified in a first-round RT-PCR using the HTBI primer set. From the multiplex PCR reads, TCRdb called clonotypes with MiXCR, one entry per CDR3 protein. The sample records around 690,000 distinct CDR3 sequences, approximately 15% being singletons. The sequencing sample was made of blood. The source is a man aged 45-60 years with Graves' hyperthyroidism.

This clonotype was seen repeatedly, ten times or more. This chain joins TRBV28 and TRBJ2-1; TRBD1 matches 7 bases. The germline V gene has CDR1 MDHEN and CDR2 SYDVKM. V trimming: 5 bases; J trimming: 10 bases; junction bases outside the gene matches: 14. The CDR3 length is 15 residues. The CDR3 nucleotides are TGTGCCAGCAGTCCCCTGGGTGAGGGGGCAAGGGAGCAGTTCTTC. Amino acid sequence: CASSPLGEGAREQFF.

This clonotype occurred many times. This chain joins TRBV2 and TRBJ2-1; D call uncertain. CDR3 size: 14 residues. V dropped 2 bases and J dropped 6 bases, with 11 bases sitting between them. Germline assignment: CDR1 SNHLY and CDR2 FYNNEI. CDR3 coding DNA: TGTGCCAGCAGTGAATTTCCCCAGGTCAATGAGCAGTTCTTC. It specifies CASSEFPQVNEQFF.

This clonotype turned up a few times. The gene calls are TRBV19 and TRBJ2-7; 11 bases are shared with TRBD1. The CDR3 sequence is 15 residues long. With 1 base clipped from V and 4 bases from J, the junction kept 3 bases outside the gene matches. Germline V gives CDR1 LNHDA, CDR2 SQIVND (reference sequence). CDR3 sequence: CASSIGGQGAYEQYF. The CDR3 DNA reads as TGTGCCAGTAGTATAGGCGGACAGGGGGCGTACGAGCAGTACTTC.

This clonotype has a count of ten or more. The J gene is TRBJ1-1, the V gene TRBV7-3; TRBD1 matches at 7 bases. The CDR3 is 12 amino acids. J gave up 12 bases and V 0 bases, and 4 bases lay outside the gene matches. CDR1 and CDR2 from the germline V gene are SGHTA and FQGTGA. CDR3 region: CASSLTGGETFF. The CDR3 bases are TGTGCCAGCAGCTTAACAGGGGGCGAAACTTTCTTT.

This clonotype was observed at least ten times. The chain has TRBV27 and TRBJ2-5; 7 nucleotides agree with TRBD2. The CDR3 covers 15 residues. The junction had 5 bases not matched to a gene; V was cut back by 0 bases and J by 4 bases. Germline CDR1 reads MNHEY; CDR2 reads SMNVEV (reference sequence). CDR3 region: CASSLSAGLPETQYF. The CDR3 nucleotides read TGTGCCAGCAGTTTATCAGCGGGATTGCCAGAGACCCAGTACTTC.

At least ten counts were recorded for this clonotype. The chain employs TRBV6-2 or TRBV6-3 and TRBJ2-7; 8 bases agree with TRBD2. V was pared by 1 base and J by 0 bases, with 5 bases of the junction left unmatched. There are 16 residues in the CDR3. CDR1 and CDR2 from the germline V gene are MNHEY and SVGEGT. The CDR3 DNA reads TGTGCCAGCAGTTACTACCGACTAGCGCGCTCCTACGAGCAGTACTTC. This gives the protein CASSYYRLARSYEQYF.

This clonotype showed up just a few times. The CDR3 region has the DNA TGTGCCAGTAGAGGGACCGACTCCTACGAGCAGTACTTC. Translation gives CASRGTDSYEQYF. The chain links TRBV19 to TRBJ2-7; D is perhaps TRBD1 or TRBD2 (5 bases each). Germline V lookup: CDR1 LNHDA, CDR2 SQIVND (reference sequence). V lost 6 bases and J lost 0, with 9 bases in between. CDR3 length equals 13 residues.

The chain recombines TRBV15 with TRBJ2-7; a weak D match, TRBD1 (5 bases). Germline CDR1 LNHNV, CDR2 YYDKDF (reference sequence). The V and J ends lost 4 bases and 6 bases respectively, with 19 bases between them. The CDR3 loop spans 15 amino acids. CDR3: CATSIGAREYVEQYF. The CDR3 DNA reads TGTGCCACCAGCATTGGGGCCCGCGAATACGTCGAGCAGTACTTC.

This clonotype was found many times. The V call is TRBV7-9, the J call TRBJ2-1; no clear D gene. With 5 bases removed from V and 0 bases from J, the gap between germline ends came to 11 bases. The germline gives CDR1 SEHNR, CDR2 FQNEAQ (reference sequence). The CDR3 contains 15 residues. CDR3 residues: CASSLPVDSYNEQFF. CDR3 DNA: TGTGCCAGCAGCCTCCCAGTAGACTCCTACAATGAGCAGTTCTTC.

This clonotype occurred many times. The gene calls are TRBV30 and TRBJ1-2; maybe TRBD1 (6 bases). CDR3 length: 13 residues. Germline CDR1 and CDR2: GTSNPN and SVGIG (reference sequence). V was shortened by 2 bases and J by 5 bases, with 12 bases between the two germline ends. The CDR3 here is CAWSPGQTYGYTF. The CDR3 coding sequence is TGTGCCTGGAGTCCCGGACAGACATATGGCTACACCTTC.

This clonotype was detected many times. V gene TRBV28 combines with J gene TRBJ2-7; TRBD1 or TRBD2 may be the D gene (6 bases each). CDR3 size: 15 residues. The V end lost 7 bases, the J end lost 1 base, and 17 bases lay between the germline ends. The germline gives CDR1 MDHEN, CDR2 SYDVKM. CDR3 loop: CASTPGAIGSYEQYF. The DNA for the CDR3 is TGTGCCAGCACCCCGGGGGCTATAGGGTCCTACGAGCAGTACTTC.

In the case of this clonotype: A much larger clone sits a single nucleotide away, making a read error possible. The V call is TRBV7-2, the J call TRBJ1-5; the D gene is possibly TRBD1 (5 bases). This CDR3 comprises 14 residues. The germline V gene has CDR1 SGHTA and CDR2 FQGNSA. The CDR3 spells CASSFDSLNQRQHF. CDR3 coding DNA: TGTGCCAGCAGCTTTGACAGTCTCAATCAGCGCCAGCATTTT.

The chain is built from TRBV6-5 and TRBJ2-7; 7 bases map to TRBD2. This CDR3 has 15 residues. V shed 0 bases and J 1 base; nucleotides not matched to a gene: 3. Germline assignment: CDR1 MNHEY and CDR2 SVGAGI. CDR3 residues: CASSYSGTISYEQYF. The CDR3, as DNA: TGTGCCAGCAGTTACTCAGGGACTATTTCCTACGAGCAGTACTTC.

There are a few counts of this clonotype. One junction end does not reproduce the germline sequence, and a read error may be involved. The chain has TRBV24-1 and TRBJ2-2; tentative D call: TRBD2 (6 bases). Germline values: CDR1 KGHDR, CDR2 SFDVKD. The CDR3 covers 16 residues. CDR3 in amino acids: CATKSADRGNAGELFF. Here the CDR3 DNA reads TGTGCCACCAAGTCGGCGGATCGGGGGAACGCCGGGGAGCTGTTTTTT.

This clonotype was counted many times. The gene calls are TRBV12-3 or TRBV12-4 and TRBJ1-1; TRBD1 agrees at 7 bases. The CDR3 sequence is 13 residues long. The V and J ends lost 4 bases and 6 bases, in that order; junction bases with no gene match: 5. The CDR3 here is CASSSGQLSEAFF. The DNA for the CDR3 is TGTGCCAGCAGTTCGGGACAGCTATCTGAAGCTTTCTTT.

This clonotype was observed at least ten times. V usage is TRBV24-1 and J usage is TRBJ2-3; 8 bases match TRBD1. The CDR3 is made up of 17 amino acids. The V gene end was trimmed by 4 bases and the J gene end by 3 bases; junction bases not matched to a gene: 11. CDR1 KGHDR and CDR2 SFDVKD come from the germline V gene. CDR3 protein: CATSERTGTGLTDTQYF. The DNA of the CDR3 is TGTGCCACCAGTGAGCGGACCGGGACAGGATTAACAGATACGCAGTATTTT.

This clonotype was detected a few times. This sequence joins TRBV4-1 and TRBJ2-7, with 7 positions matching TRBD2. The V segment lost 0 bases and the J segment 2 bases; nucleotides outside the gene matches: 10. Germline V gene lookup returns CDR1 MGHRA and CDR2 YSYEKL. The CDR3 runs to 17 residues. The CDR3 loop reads CASSQEGRESGPYEQYF. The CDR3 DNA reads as TGCGCCAGCAGCCAAGAAGGGCGGGAGAGCGGGCCCTACGAGCAGTACTTC.

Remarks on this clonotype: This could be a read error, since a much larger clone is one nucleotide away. The CDR3 DNA is TGTGCCAGCTCACCGTTGGGAGGGAACATTCAGTACTTC. This sequence encodes CASSPLGGNIQYF. The chain joins TRBV18 to TRBJ2-4; TRBD2 aligns across 7 bases. Per germline, CDR1 KGHSH and CDR2 LQKENI. The CDR3 covers 13 residues. The J segment lost 7 bases and the V segment lost 3 bases, leaving 3 bases of the junction unmatched.

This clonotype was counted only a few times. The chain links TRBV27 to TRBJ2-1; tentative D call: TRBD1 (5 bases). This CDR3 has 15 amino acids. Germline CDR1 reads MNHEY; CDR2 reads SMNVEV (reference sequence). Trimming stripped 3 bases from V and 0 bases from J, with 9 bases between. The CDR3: CASSLPDTSYNEQFF. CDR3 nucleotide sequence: TGTGCCAGCAGTTTGCCGGACACCTCCTACAATGAGCAGTTCTTC.